The 22 T cell receptor beta chains given below trace back to one sample, sequenced in a study of cytomegalovirus exposure and HLA in healthy donors. 13 Jbeta primers and 60 Vbeta primers were used for the PCR. Method: immunoSEQ multiplex PCR; TCRdb's copy keeps in-frame clones and lacks some. The sample carries 100,000 to 120,000 clones, 70% to 90% recorded once. The sequencing input was PBMCs. The receptors were sampled from a man aged 40-50 years in good health and CMV-seronegative.

This chain joins TRBV29-1 and TRBJ2-5, with a weak D call TRBD2 (6 bases). Germline loops: CDR1 SQVTM, CDR2 ANQGSEA. Between the trimmed V and J ends, which lost 6 bases and 2 bases, there was a span of 16 bases. The CDR3 is 14 residues long. The CDR3 reads CSVTWGTSQETQYF. DNA of the CDR3: TGCAGCGTCACGTGGGGGACTTCACAAGAGACCCAGTACTTC.

The sample holds one count of this clone. This chain connects TRBV10-3 to TRBJ1-2; D may be TRBD1 (6 bases). Germline V lookup: CDR1 ENHRY, CDR2 SYGVKD. V lost 0 bases and J lost 7, with 18 bases in between. This CDR3 has 16 residues. CDR3 DNA: TGTGCCATCAGTGAGTCCGGGCAGGGGCCGATCAGTGGCTACACCTTC. It encodes CAISESGQGPISGYTF.

This clone was seen only a few times. The chain recombines TRBV2 with TRBJ2-5, with 7 positions matching TRBD1. The CDR3 runs to 14 residues. The V and J ends lost 4 bases and 0 bases, in that order; junction bases with no gene match: 2. CDR1 and CDR2 from the germline V gene are SNHLY and FYNNEI. The CDR3 DNA is TGTGCCAGCAGTGTGGACAGGAACCAAGAGACCCAGTACTTC. It specifies CASSVDRNQETQYF.

J is TRBJ2-7 and V is TRBV25-1, with TRBD2 matching 9 bases. Trimming cost V 5 bases and J 2 bases; bases outside gene matches: 7. Germline loops: CDR1 MGHDK, CDR2 SYGVNS. This CDR3 has 15 amino acids. As DNA, the CDR3 is TGTGCCAGCAGTATAAGCGGGGGGCTCCCCTACGAGCAGTACTTC. Encoded protein: CASSISGGLPYEQYF.

The rearrangement links TRBV7-6 to TRBJ2-7; D ambiguous. The CDR3 contains 15 residues. The V end lost 5 bases, the J end lost 2 bases, and 16 bases lay between the germline ends. The germline V gene encodes CDR1 SGHVS and CDR2 FNYEAQ. In nucleotides, the CDR3 is TGTGCCAGCAGCCCCCTTGAGACACCCGCCTACGAGCAGTACTTC. It codes for CASSPLETPAYEQYF.

The chain joins TRBV5-1 to TRBJ2-1; 7 bases line up with TRBD1. This CDR3 contains 15 residues. With 4 bases clipped from V and 2 bases from J, the junction kept 6 bases outside the gene matches. Per germline, CDR1 SGHRS and CDR2 YFSETQ. The CDR3 sequence: CASSQTGMTYNEQFF. In DNA form, the CDR3 reads TGCGCCAGCAGCCAGACAGGGATGACCTACAATGAGCAGTTCTTC.

About this clone itself: Other DNA sequences within the sample encode an identical CDR3. The chain joins TRBV9 to TRBJ2-5, with D possibly TRBD2 on 5 matching bases. Per the germline V gene, CDR1 is SGDLS and CDR2 is YYNGEE. Trimming removed 0 bases at V and 2 bases at J, with 8 bases between. The CDR3 loop spans 14 amino acids. In nucleotides, the CDR3 is TGTGCCAGCAGCGTAGGCCGGGGACAAGAGACCCAGTACTTC. Residues: CASSVGRGQETQYF.

V is TRBV7-2 and J is TRBJ1-2; TRBD1 matches at 8 bases. The J segment lost 7 bases and the V segment lost 2 bases, leaving 3 bases of the junction unmatched. The germline CDR1 and CDR2 sequences are SGHTA and FQGNSA. The length of the CDR3 is 13 residues. This CDR3 is CASSLNTGGGYTF. CDR3 DNA: TGTGCCAGCAGCTTAAATACAGGGGGTGGCTACACCTTC.

This chain links TRBV5-1 with TRBJ2-3; D possibly corresponds to TRBD2 (6 bases). Germline-derived CDR1 and CDR2 are SGHRS and YFSETQ. The CDR3 has 14 residues. Trimming stripped 5 bases from V and 2 bases from J, with 12 bases between. CDR3 DNA sequence: TGCGCCAGCAGGGCGGGGTCGGCCACAGATACGCAGTATTTT. This codes for CASRAGSATDTQYF.

The rearrangement links TRBV5-6 to TRBJ2-7; TRBD1 matches 9 bases. CDR3 length: 14 amino acids. With 1 base clipped from V and 9 bases from J, the junction kept 8 bases outside the gene matches. Germline CDR1 SGHDT, CDR2 YYEEEE. CDR3 nucleotide sequence: TGTGCCAGCAGCTTGACCGGGACAGGGTCGGTGCAGTACTTC. Translation gives CASSLTGTGSVQYF.

The chain uses TRBV27 and TRBJ1-4; no reliable D call. The length of the CDR3 is 10 residues. The V gene's germline CDR1 is MNHEY and CDR2 SMNVEV (reference sequence). CDR3 amino acids: CVTLGEKLFF. CDR3 nucleotide sequence: TGTGTCACGCTAGGAGAAAAACTGTTTTTT.

V and J are TRBV5-4 and TRBJ1-2; TRBD1 is a possible D gene (5 bases). The CDR3 loop spans 15 amino acids. The germline V gene has CDR1 SGHNT and CDR2 YYREEE (reference sequence). Trimming stripped 0 bases from V and 2 bases from J, with 11 bases between. In DNA, the CDR3 is TGTGCCAGCAGCTTGGTGGGCAGGGTGAACTATGGCTACACCTTC. This encodes CASSLVGRVNYGYTF. Full variable domain (missing parts from reference TRBV5-4 and TRBJ1-2): ETGVTQSPTHLIKTRGQQVTLRCSSQSGHNTVSWYQQALGQGPQFIFQYYREEENGRGNFPPRFSGLQFPNYSSELNVNALELDDSALYLCASSLVGRVNYGYTFGSGTRLTVV.

The J gene is TRBJ1-6, the V gene TRBV5-1; D is perhaps TRBD1 (6 bases). The V end was cut by 0 bases, the J end by 7 bases, with 17 bases between. This CDR3 is built from 17 residues. Germline CDR1 and CDR2: SGHRS and YFSETQ. CDR3 DNA sequence: TGCGCCAGCAGCTTGGTGACCCAGGGGAGAGGCAATTCACCCCTCCACTTT. Its protein is CASSLVTQGRGNSPLHF.

The rearrangement links TRBV13 to TRBJ2-3; perhaps TRBD1 as D (6 bases). The V and J ends lost 9 bases and 1 base respectively, with 11 bases between them. Germline V gives CDR1 PRHDT, CDR2 FYEKMQ (reference sequence). The length of the CDR3 is 13 residues. The CDR3 sequence is CASRQARTDTQYF. The CDR3 nucleotides read TGTGCCAGTAGACAGGCCCGCACAGATACGCAGTATTTT. The variable domain in full, with the rest retrieved from reference TRBV13 and TRBJ2-3, is AAGVIQSPRHLIKEKRETATLKCYPIPRHDTVYWYQQGPGQDPQFLISFYEKMQSDKGSIPDRFSAQQFSDYHSELNMSSLELGDSALYFCASRQARTDTQYFGPGTRLTVL.

The rearrangement joins TRBV28 to TRBJ1-1; a weak D match, TRBD1 (5 bases). The CDR3 runs 12 residues. Deletions cut 6 bases from V and 7 bases from J, with 12 bases between. The germline CDR1 and CDR2 sequences are MDHEN and SYDVKM. The CDR3 loop is CASSWAGVEAFF. The DNA of the CDR3 is TGTGCCAGCAGCTGGGCGGGGGTTGAAGCTTTCTTT. Full variable domain (rest looked up from reference TRBV28 and TRBJ1-1): DVKVTQSSRYLVKRTGEKVFLECVQDMDHENMFWYRQDPGLGLRLIYFSYDVKMKEKGDIPEGYSVSREKKERFSLILESASTNQTSMYLCASSWAGVEAFFGQGTRLTVV.

In its sample, this clone was seen once. The chain joins TRBV29-1 to TRBJ2-2; 9 bases agree with TRBD1. The V segment lost 7 bases and the J segment 7 bases; nucleotides outside the gene matches: 7. CDR1 and CDR2 (germline): SQVTM, ANQGSEA. CDR3 length equals 13 residues. In nucleotides, the CDR3 is TGCAGCGCCCGGGACAGGGTAATCGGGGAGCTGTTTTTT. It yields the protein CSARDRVIGELFF.

This sequence joins TRBV5-6 and TRBJ2-2; weak D call: TRBD1 (5 bases). Germline loops: CDR1 SGHDT, CDR2 YYEEEE. The CDR3 extends over 15 amino acids. V lost 0 bases, J lost 2 bases, and 8 bases lay in between. CDR3 in DNA: TGTGCCAGCAGCTTGGTCCAGGGCAACACCGGGGAGCTGTTTTTT. Protein sequence: CASSLVQGNTGELFF.

The rearrangement joins TRBV9 to TRBJ2-6; D possibly corresponds to TRBD1 (5 bases). CDR3 length: 15 residues. Germline V gene sequence: CDR1 SGDLS, CDR2 YYNGEE. Trimming took 4 bases from V and 0 from J, leaving 8 bases between them. The CDR3 spells CASSRQNSGANVLTF. In DNA form, the CDR3 reads TGTGCCAGCAGCCGACAGAACTCTGGGGCCAACGTCCTGACTTTC.

This chain joins TRBV5-1 and TRBJ2-7; D is unresolved. Germline CDR1 is SGHRS and CDR2 is YFSETQ. The V and J ends lost 0 bases and 2 bases respectively, with 9 bases between them. The CDR3 extends over 14 amino acids. CDR3 in amino acids: CASSLGPPAYEQYF. CDR3 sequence (DNA): TGCGCCAGCAGCTTGGGGCCTCCTGCCTACGAGCAGTACTTC.

V is TRBV6-4 and J is TRBJ2-3, with 7 bases matching TRBD1. Per germline, CDR1 MRHNA and CDR2 SNTAGT. After removal of 9 bases from V and 0 bases from J, the junction contained 9 bases not matched to a gene. The CDR3 is 15 residues long. CDR3 protein: CASGSSGQSTDTQYF. CDR3 nucleotide sequence: TGTGCCAGTGGTTCTTCGGGACAGAGCACAGATACGCAGTATTTT.

As for this clone: The germline gene is not matched at one end of the junction; a read error may be the cause. V usage is TRBV6-1 and J usage is TRBJ1-2; D is unclear. This CDR3 spans 13 amino acids. CDR1 is MNHNS, CDR2 SASEGT, per germline. The CDR3 reads CVSSELSGEGYTF. CDR3 sequence (DNA): TGTGTCAGCAGTGAATTGTCAGGTGAAGGCTACACCTTC.

The rearrangement uses TRBV19 and TRBJ2-6; D may be TRBD2 (6 bases). Germline V gene lookup returns CDR1 LNHDA and CDR2 SQIVND (reference sequence). Deletions cut 3 bases from V and 0 bases from J, with 12 bases between. The CDR3 is made up of 17 amino acids. CDR3 nucleotides: TGTGCCAGTAGTATTAGGAGGGGTAACTCTGGGGCCAACGTCCTGACTTTC. This codes for CASSIRRGNSGANVLTF.